The rows below give T cell receptor beta chains drawn from one sample of a study of cytomegalovirus exposure and HLA in healthy donors. TCRdb's copy holds only in-frame clones and misses some; the assay was immunoSEQ multiplex PCR. The sample has fewer than 350,000 clones, around nine tenths seen once. What was sequenced was PBMCs. The receptors here all came from a woman between 18 and 29 years old in good health and CMV-seronegative. Each CDR3 is given with its conserved first and last residue. D genes are given only for firm matches. A clone size is listed for some rows: how often the clone was seen (once, few, many), or a class if it is expanded.

J gene,V gene,D gene,clone size,CDR3 DNA,CDR3 protein
TRBJ2-1,TRBV7-9,TRBD2,NA,TGTGCCAGCAGCTACCGGACTAGCGGCGTTTATGAGCAGTTCTTC,CASSYRTSGVYEQFF
TRBJ1-6,TRBV9,NA,NA,TGTGCCAGCAGCGCTACCAGGGGACCTGGTTCACCCCTCCACTTT,CASSATRGPGSPLHF
TRBJ2-1,TRBV6-6,TRBD2,NA,TGTGCCAGCAGCCCCGGGGGGAATGAGCAGTTCTTC,CASSPGGNEQFF
TRBJ2-5,TRBV7-3,TRBD2,once,TGTGCCAGCAGCTTAGGACTAGCGGGTGTGAGAGAGACCCAGTACTTC,CASSLGLAGVRETQYF
TRBJ2-5,TRBV19,TRBD1,NA,TGTGCCACTTCGGACAGGGGGCGAGAGGCCCAGTACTTC,CATSDRGREAQYF
TRBJ2-5,TRBV10-3,NA,NA,TGTGCCATCGGGGACTGGACGGACCTCCAAGAGACCCAGTACTTC,CAIGDWTDLQETQYF
TRBJ1-3,TRBV11-2,NA,NA,TGTGCCAGCAGCTTCTCCCAAAGGGGTGACACCATATATTTT,CASSFSQRGDTIYF
TRBJ1-1,TRBV7-6,TRBD1,NA,TGTGCCAGCAGCGAGGGGGCTTTCACTGAAGCTTTCTTT,CASSEGAFTEAFF
TRBJ1-6,TRBV25-1,TRBD1,NA,TGTGCCAGCAGTGCTGGGGGACAGGGGGACGGTCGATCCCTCCACTTT,CASSAGGQGDGRSLHF
TRBJ1-6,TRBV10-3,NA,NA,TGTGCCATCAGTGTCGGGGAGGGAATTTATAATTCACCCCTCCACTTT,CAISVGEGIYNSPLHF
TRBJ2-5,TRBV7-2,NA,NA,TGTGCCAGCAGCCCAAGGAGTTACCAAGAGACCCAGTACTTC,CASSPRSYQETQYF
TRBJ2-5,TRBV5-6,TRBD1,NA,TGTGCCAGCAGCTTAACACTCGACCTTGTGGGGACAGAACAAGAGACCCAGTACTTC,CASSLTLDLVGTEQETQYF
TRBJ2-7,TRBV10-2,NA,NA,TGCGCCAGCAGTGATGGACTTCTATCCTCCTACGAGCAGTACTTC,CASSDGLLSSYEQYF
TRBJ1-5,TRBV19,TRBD1,NA,TGTGCCAGTAGTACGGGACAGGGGGCGAGCAATCAGCCCCAGCATTTT,CASSTGQGASNQPQHF
TRBJ2-7,TRBV7-6,NA,NA,TGTGCCAGCAGCTTAGGGGTCCCTGGGTGGGGCGGCTCCGACTACGAGCAGTACTTC,CASSLGVPGWGGSDYEQYF
TRBJ2-7,TRBV9,TRBD1,NA,TGTGCCAGCAGCCCCTCGGGACAGGGGGCCGAGCAGTACTTC,CASSPSGQGAEQYF
TRBJ1-1,TRBV5-6,NA,NA,TGTGCCAGCAGCTTGGATGGCAGGATGAACACTGAAGCTTTCTTT,CASSLDGRMNTEAFF
TRBJ1-2,TRBV19,TRBD1,NA,TGTGCCAGTAGAGGGACAGGGGCGAACTATGGCTACACCTTC,CASRGTGANYGYTF
TRBJ2-7,TRBV5-4,NA,NA,TGTGCCAGCAGCTTAAGCCGAGGCGAGCAGTACTTC,CASSLSRGEQYF
TRBJ1-1,TRBV29-1,NA,few,TGCAGCGACGGGTCCACGAACACTGAAGCTTTCTTT,CSDGSTNTEAFF
TRBJ2-3,TRBV5-1,NA,NA,TGCGCCAGCAGCCTGGGGCTAGCATTGGATACGCAGTATTTT,CASSLGLALDTQYF
TRBJ2-7,TRBV11-2,TRBD1,NA,TGTGCCAGCAGCGCCGGGACAGGGGGGTTCTCCTACGAGCAGTACTTC,CASSAGTGGFSYEQYF
TRBJ2-7,TRBV15,NA,NA,TGTGCCACCAGCAGAGACCCGACAGGCGTATACGAGCAGTACTTC,CATSRDPTGVYEQYF
TRBJ2-3,TRBV2,NA,NA,TGTGCCAGCAGTGAGGAGGGGAAGGATACGCAGTATTTT,CASSEEGKDTQYF
TRBJ2-3,TRBV6-5,TRBD1,NA,TGTGCCAGCAGTTCCTCGATCACAGGGGTTACAGATACGCAGTATTTT,CASSSSITGVTDTQYF
TRBJ1-1,TRBV11-2,TRBD1,NA,TGTGCCAGCAGCTTAGGCCCCCTATACAGGGGTGGTACTGAAGCTTTCTTT,CASSLGPLYRGGTEAFF
TRBJ1-1,TRBV29-1,TRBD1,NA,TGCAGCGTTGGGGGGACAGGGGCGGGCACTGAAGCTTTCTTT,CSVGGTGAGTEAFF
TRBJ1-2,TRBV4-2,NA,NA,TGTGCCAGCAGCCAAGAGACGGCGGCCTTTCGGGGGGTAGGGGATGGCTACACCTTC,CASSQETAAFRGVGDGYTF
TRBJ1-3,TRBV19,NA,NA,TGTGCCAGTAGCCAGCGCCTGGCGGGGTCGTACCGAAACACCATATATTTT,CASSQRLAGSYRNTIYF
TRBJ2-3,TRBV13,NA,NA,TGTGCCAGCAGCCTCCCTAGCACAGATACGCAGTATTTT,CASSLPSTDTQYF
TRBJ2-7,TRBV5-1,TRBD2,NA,TGCGCCAGCAGTTTTCGTAGCGGGGACACCCTCTCCTACGAGCAGTACTTC,CASSFRSGDTLSYEQYF
TRBJ2-7,TRBV2,TRBD1,NA,TGTGCCGGGGGACAGGCCCCTATGGACGAGCAGTACTTC,CAGGQAPMDEQYF
TRBJ1-2,TRBV30,NA,NA,TGTGCCTGGAGTGCTTCCCTCGGTGGCTACACCTTC,CAWSASLGGYTF
TRBJ2-5,TRBV6-5,TRBD2,NA,TGTGCCAGCAGTTACGCCCGGACTAGCGTTATGTACTTC,CASSYARTSVMYF